One and the same sample provided the 20 T cell receptor beta chains below, sequenced in a study of cytomegalovirus exposure and HLA in healthy donors. Produced via immunoSEQ multiplex PCR; TCRdb's table is partial and in-frame only. This table has 110,000 or so clones, more than 70% appearing once. The sample was PBMCs. These receptor sequences come from a man aged 18 to 30 in good health and CMV-seronegative.

The chain couples TRBV28 to TRBJ1-1; D is undetermined. V lost 3 bases, J lost 0 bases, and 5 bases lay in between. The germline CDR1 and CDR2 sequences are MDHEN and SYDVKM. The length of the CDR3 is 13 residues. The chain's CDR3 is CASSFILNTEAFF. The CDR3 DNA sequence: TGTGCCAGCAGTTTTATCTTGAACACTGAAGCTTTCTTT.

The CDR3 bases are TGTGCCAGCAGAGATCTTTCAGGAGGCGTCGGTGGAAACACCATATATTTT. Its translation: CASRDLSGGVGGNTIYF. The chain employs TRBV25-1 and TRBJ1-3; D gene unclear. The CDR3 length is 17 residues. V lost 6 bases, J lost 3 bases, and 21 bases lay in between. Germline V gene sequence: CDR1 MGHDK, CDR2 SYGVNS.

This chain joins TRBV30 and TRBJ1-5, with 7 bases fitting TRBD1. CDR3 size: 16 residues. Trimming removed 5 bases from V and 2 bases from J; junction bases left unmatched: 12. In germline, CDR1 is GTSNPN, CDR2 SVGIG (reference sequence). The CDR3 loop is CAWSEGTTGGNQPQHF. CDR3 coding DNA: TGTGCCTGGTCCGAAGGGACCACAGGGGGCAATCAGCCCCAGCATTTT.

This rearrangement joins TRBV29-1 to TRBJ2-1, with 11 bases aligning to TRBD2. This CDR3 spans 21 amino acids. The germline V gene has CDR1 SQVTM and CDR2 ANQGSEA. Trimming removed 3 bases from V and 0 bases from J; junction bases left unmatched: 19. In DNA form, the CDR3 reads TGCAGCGTTGATCAGGTAGAGCAATCTAGCGGGAGGATTAGCTCCTACAATGAGCAGTTCTTC. This translates into CSVDQVEQSSGRISSYNEQFF.

This chain links TRBV5-1 with TRBJ1-1; 7 bases fit TRBD1. This CDR3 has 15 amino acids. V shed 4 bases and J 1 base; nucleotides not matched to a gene: 7. CDR1 and CDR2 from the germline V gene are SGHRS and YFSETQ. Written as DNA, the CDR3 is TGCGCCAGCAGCCGTCGGGACAGAGAGAACACTGAAGCTTTCTTT. It is translated as CASSRRDRENTEAFF. The full variable domain, in which reference TRBV5-1 and TRBJ1-1 provide the parts outside the CDR3, is KAGVTQTPRYLIKTRGQQVTLSCSPISGHRSVSWYQQTPGQGLQFLFEYFSETQRNKGNFPGRFSGRQFSNSRSEMNVSTLELGDSALYLCASSRRDRENTEAFFGQGTRLTVV.

The table lists this clone with a few counts. The chain carries TRBV19 and TRBJ2-7; 9 bases line up with TRBD1. V gave up 3 bases and J gave up 0 bases; unmatched junction bases: 9. Germline V gives CDR1 LNHDA, CDR2 SQIVND (reference sequence). There are 17 residues in the CDR3. The CDR3 protein is CASSIYHGTGSSYEQYF. CDR3 DNA sequence: TGTGCCAGTAGTATCTACCACGGGACAGGGAGCTCCTACGAGCAGTACTTC.

This CDR3 is CASSLSLGRQFF. CDR3 sequence (DNA): TGTGCCAGCAGCTTATCTCTGGGGCGGCAGTTCTTC. V gene TRBV7-8 combines with J gene TRBJ2-1, with D possibly TRBD1 on 5 matching bases. The V end lost 2 bases, the J end lost 12 bases, and 11 bases lay between the germline ends. The V gene's germline CDR1 is SGHVS and CDR2 FQNEAQ. The CDR3 length is 12 residues.

The CDR3 spells CASSQLRWTEGLVNQPQHF. CDR3 DNA sequence: TGTGCCAGCAGTCAACTTCGTTGGACAGAGGGGTTAGTCAATCAGCCCCAGCATTTT. The rearrangement uses TRBV28 and TRBJ1-5; weak D call: TRBD1 (6 bases). CDR3 length equals 19 residues. Germline V gives CDR1 MDHEN, CDR2 SYDVKM. V lost 5 bases, J lost 3 bases, and 26 bases lay in between.

This chain joins TRBV19 and TRBJ2-6, with a possible D match to TRBD1 (7 bases). The germline V and J ends were trimmed by 10 bases and 0 bases, with 22 bases remaining between them. Looked up from germline, CDR1 is LNHDA and CDR2 is SQIVND (reference sequence). CDR3 length equals 18 residues. The CDR3 sequence is CATDLRDRRSSGANVLTF. CDR3 coding DNA: TGTGCCACCGACCTGCGGGACAGAAGAAGCTCTGGGGCCAACGTCCTGACTTTC.

The chain has TRBV5-5 and TRBJ1-1; D is undetermined. The CDR3 extends over 12 amino acids. V lost 1 base and J 10 bases, leaving 11 bases between the germline ends. CDR1 and CDR2 from the germline V gene are SGHKS and YYEKEE (reference sequence). In DNA, the CDR3 is TGTGCCAGCAGCTTGACGCCCGGCGGAGCTTTCTTT. Its translation: CASSLTPGGAFF.

The chain couples TRBV7-9 to TRBJ1-2; D not certain. The CDR3 has 15 residues. From germline, CDR1 is SEHNR and CDR2 FQNEAQ (reference sequence). V dropped 1 base and J dropped 2 bases, with 11 bases sitting between them. CDR3 amino acids: CASSLGGAKNYGYTF. The CDR3 DNA sequence: TGTGCCAGCAGCTTAGGAGGAGCCAAAAACTATGGCTACACCTTC. Together with reference TRBV7-9 and TRBJ1-2, the CDR3 gives the full variable domain: DTGVSQNPRHKITKRGQNVTFRCDPISEHNRLYWYRQTLGQGPEFLTYFQNEAQLEKSRLLSDRFSAERPKGSFSTLEIQRTEQGDSAMYLCASSLGGAKNYGYTFGSGTRLTVV.

This sequence joins TRBV7-9 and TRBJ1-6; D is uncertain. This CDR3 contains 13 residues. V was clipped by 6 bases and J by 8 bases, with 11 bases between them. CDR1 and CDR2 (germline): SEHNR, FQNEAQ (reference sequence). The CDR3 bases are TGTGCCAGCAGTAATAGGAGTTATTCACCCCTCCACTTT. It specifies CASSNRSYSPLHF.

For this clone: Other DNA sequences in this sample translate to the same CDR3. V and J are TRBV6-5 and TRBJ2-7; perhaps TRBD2 as D (5 bases). Per the germline V gene, CDR1 is MNHEY and CDR2 is SVGAGI. This CDR3 region has 15 residues. Deletions cut 3 bases from V and 5 bases from J, with 17 bases between. The CDR3 DNA sequence: TGTGCCAGCAGTTATTCTGGGCAAATCGGGGACGAGCAGTACTTC. Protein: CASSYSGQIGDEQYF.

The chain links TRBV11-2 to TRBJ2-1; a weak D match, TRBD2 (6 bases). Germline V lookup: CDR1 SGHAT, CDR2 FQNNGV. The CDR3 has 14 residues. Trimming cost V 8 bases and J 3 bases, with 14 bases left between them. The CDR3 DNA is TGTGCCAGCTGTCCGGGACTCCGCTACAATGAGCAGTTCTTC. Translated: CASCPGLRYNEQFF.

This chain links TRBV6-5 with TRBJ2-7; 7 bases fit TRBD1. The CDR3 contains 12 residues. The germline gives CDR1 MNHEY, CDR2 SVGAGI. J lost 2 bases, V lost 9 bases, and 4 bases had no gene match. The CDR3 sequence is CASKTGPYEQYF. The CDR3 nucleotides read TGTGCCAGTAAGACAGGGCCCTACGAGCAGTACTTC.

V gene TRBV7-2 combines with J gene TRBJ2-1, with a tentative D call TRBD1 (6 bases). V lost 2 bases to trimming and J lost 8 bases, with 16 bases between them. CDR1 is SGHTA, CDR2 FQGNSA, per germline. This CDR3 has 15 residues. CDR3 sequence reads: CASSLTRDKADEQFF. Here the CDR3 DNA reads TGTGCCAGCAGCTTAACCCGGGACAAGGCCGATGAGCAGTTCTTC. Complete variable domain (other parts from reference TRBV7-2 and TRBJ2-1): GAGVSQSPSNKVTEKGKDVELRCDPISGHTALYWYRQSLGQGLEFLIYFQGNSAPDKSGLPSDRFSAERTGGSVSTLTIQRTQQEDSAVYLCASSLTRDKADEQFFGPGTRLTVL.

This sequence joins TRBV27 and TRBJ2-4, with D maybe TRBD2 (6 bases). From germline, CDR1 is MNHEY and CDR2 SMNVEV (reference sequence). V lost 4 bases and J lost 9, with 22 bases in between. This CDR3 contains 16 residues. CDR3 DNA: TGTGCCAGCAGTTCCACCCCAATAGGAGGGTTTGCCATTCAGTACTTC. This sequence encodes CASSSTPIGGFAIQYF.

This chain links TRBV6-1 with TRBJ1-2; D is possibly TRBD1 (6 bases). Trimming cost V 3 bases and J 4 bases, with 12 bases left between them. The CDR3 covers 14 residues. The germline V gene has CDR1 MNHNS and CDR2 SASEGT. The CDR3 sequence is CASSDGGLGYGYTF. CDR3 DNA sequence: TGTGCCAGCAGTGACGGGGGGCTCGGCTATGGCTACACCTTC.

This chain connects TRBV29-1 to TRBJ2-3; D unclear. This CDR3 is built from 14 residues. Between the trimmed V and J ends, which lost 0 bases and 0 bases, there was a span of 7 bases. Germline-derived CDR1 and CDR2 are SQVTM and ANQGSEA. The CDR3 loop reads CSVEDLSSTDTQYF. The DNA for the CDR3 is TGCAGCGTTGAAGACTTATCTAGCACAGATACGCAGTATTTT.

The count of this clone is one. V usage is TRBV5-1 and J usage is TRBJ2-1; 8 positions agree with TRBD2. Germline V gives CDR1 SGHRS, CDR2 YFSETQ. The V and J ends lost 0 bases and 2 bases, in that order; junction bases with no gene match: 1. There are 15 residues in the CDR3. CDR3 loop: CASSLEGLAYNEQFF. CDR3 coding DNA: TGCGCCAGCAGCTTGGAGGGACTAGCCTACAATGAGCAGTTCTTC.